The 7 T cell receptor beta chains listed next were all sequenced from one sample in a study of OX40 agonist ivuxolimab in advanced cancers. The method was immunoSEQ multiplex PCR; TCRdb's version includes in-frame clones alone and lacks a portion of them. The sample includes about 8,300 clones, 55% to 85% seen only once; the top ten take approximately 48%. The specimen comprised CD4+ or CD8+ T cells sorted from blood, sampled in a trial of the OX40 agonist ivuxolimab. These receptors were obtained from an adult with an advanced solid tumor such as melanoma, head and neck, liver or kidney cancer.

The chain is built from TRBV9 and TRBJ1-1, with D maybe TRBD1 (5 bases). This CDR3 has 14 residues. Germline CDR1 SGDLS, CDR2 YYNGEE. The V end lost 0 bases, the J end lost 0 bases, and 6 bases lay between the germline ends. The CDR3 sequence: CASSVGQMNTEAFF. In DNA, the CDR3 is TGTGCCAGCAGCGTAGGACAGATGAACACTGAAGCTTTCTTT.

The V and J genes are TRBV15 and TRBJ1-5; the match to TRBD1 covers 10 bases. V gave up 5 bases and J gave up 6 bases; unmatched junction bases: 4. Germline V gives CDR1 LNHNV, CDR2 YYDKDF (reference sequence). The CDR3 spans 14 residues. The CDR3, as DNA: TGTGCCACCAGCTTCGGGACAGGGGCTCAGCCCCAGCATTTT. This sequence encodes CATSFGTGAQPQHF.

This clone was seen only a few times. This chain links TRBV27 with TRBJ2-2; TRBD1 matches 8 bases. Germline V gene data show CDR1 as MNHEY and CDR2 as SMNVEV (reference sequence). This CDR3 contains 17 residues. J was trimmed by 0 bases and V by 8 bases; bases with no gene match: 11. This CDR3 is CASRQGLSRANTGELFF. For the CDR3, the DNA is TGTGCCAGCCGACAGGGGCTTTCGCGAGCGAACACCGGGGAGCTGTTTTTT.

The chain uses TRBV4-1 and TRBJ2-3; weak D call: TRBD2 (6 bases). Trimming took off 0 bases at V and 4 bases at J, with 17 bases between the two ends. Germline V lookup: CDR1 MGHRA, CDR2 YSYEKL. The CDR3 has 17 residues. As DNA, the CDR3 is TGCGCCAGCAGCCAAGAGGCAATCGGGGGTTCCCCAGATACGCAGTATTTT. Amino acids: CASSQEAIGGSPDTQYF.

The rearrangement uses TRBV21-1 and TRBJ2-5; the table's D call, TRBD1, has no DNA check behind it. The DNA matches TRBJ2-7 better at its end, which makes the J call doubtful. TRBV21-1 constitutes a pseudogene. The CDR3 has 15 residues. The CDR3 DNA sequence: TGTGCCAGCAGCCCCATCCGACAGAATACCTACGAGCAGTACTTC. Protein: CASSPIRQNTYEQYF.

The rearrangement joins TRBV11-2 to TRBJ2-1, with D perhaps TRBD2 (5 bases). CDR1 and CDR2 (germline): SGHAT, FQNNGV. V was shortened by 3 bases and J by 2 bases, with 8 bases between the two germline ends. The CDR3 spans 14 residues. The CDR3 spells CASSFEGAYNEQFF. The CDR3 nucleotides read TGTGCCAGCAGCTTTGAGGGAGCCTACAATGAGCAGTTCTTC.

This clone is classed as medium-sized (0.01 to 0.1%). The V call is TRBV21-1, the J call TRBJ2-7; the DNA was not compared with TRBD1, the D call given in the table. TRBV21-1 is classified as a pseudogene. CDR3 size: 15 residues. The CDR3 loop reads CASSTPGQGSGEQYF. Here the CDR3 DNA reads TGTGCCAGCAGCACTCCGGGACAGGGTTCGGGGGAGCAGTACTTC.